Each of the 30 T cell receptor beta chains below was sequenced from the same sample in a study of cytomegalovirus exposure and HLA in healthy donors. Primers for the PCR totalled 60 Vbeta and 13 Jbeta. Method: immunoSEQ multiplex PCR; TCRdb's copy keeps in-frame clones and lacks some. Of more than 95,000 clones listed, roughly 78% are singletons. The sequenced sample consisted of PBMCs. Receptors originate from a man aged 25-45 years in good health and CMV-seronegative.

Only a few counts were recorded for this clone. V gene TRBV6-1 combines with J gene TRBJ2-7; 10 nucleotides line up with TRBD1. With 4 bases clipped from V and 3 bases from J, the junction kept 9 bases outside the gene matches. The CDR3 runs to 16 residues. Germline CDR1 is MNHNS and CDR2 is SASEGT. The CDR3: CASSGGQGMKFYEQYF. The CDR3 bases are TGTGCCAGCAGTGGGGGACAGGGGATGAAATTCTACGAGCAGTACTTC.

The chain couples TRBV10-3 to TRBJ2-3; a possible D gene is TRBD2 (6 bases). Trimming took 0 bases from V and 9 from J, leaving 19 bases between them. This CDR3 region has 16 residues. Germline CDR1 is ENHRY and CDR2 is SYGVKD. The CDR3 sequence is CAISESGVWGEETQYF. The CDR3 DNA sequence: TGTGCCATCAGTGAGTCTGGGGTGTGGGGGGAAGAGACGCAGTATTTT.

The V and J genes are TRBV2 and TRBJ2-1, with TRBD1 matching over 10 bases. CDR3 length: 15 residues. Germline loops: CDR1 SNHLY, CDR2 FYNNEI. With V trimmed by 4 bases and J by 3 bases, 3 bases remained unmatched. The CDR3 loop is CASSADRGGYNEQFF. Written as DNA, the CDR3 is TGTGCCAGCAGTGCGGACAGGGGGGGCTACAATGAGCAGTTCTTC.

The V call is TRBV5-6, the J call TRBJ1-1; no definite D call. V lost 0 bases to trimming and J lost 0 bases, with 9 bases between them. The germline V gene encodes CDR1 SGHDT and CDR2 YYEEEE. CDR3 size: 15 residues. DNA for the CDR3: TGTGCCAGCAGCTTGGGGCTGGCAATGAACACTGAAGCTTTCTTT. It translates to CASSLGLAMNTEAFF.

The chain carries TRBV5-6 and TRBJ2-5, with D unclear. Trimming stripped 1 base from V and 5 bases from J, with 9 bases between. The germline V gene encodes CDR1 SGHDT and CDR2 YYEEEE. CDR3 length: 13 residues. The CDR3 DNA follows: TGTGCCAGCAGCTTGTCGTTAATGGAGACCCAGTACTTC. It translates to CASSLSLMETQYF.

The V call is TRBV5-1, the J call TRBJ2-1, with D possibly being TRBD2 (5 bases). This CDR3 contains 13 residues. Germline V gene sequence: CDR1 SGHRS, CDR2 YFSETQ. The V and J ends lost 4 bases and 8 bases respectively, with 13 bases between them. CDR3 coding DNA: TGCGCCAGCAGCCCCGGCGGGCAGGATGAGCAGTTCTTC. Its translation is CASSPGGQDEQFF.

Of note for this clone: In this CDR3 the conserved last residue, phenylalanine or tryptophan, is missing, so a read error is likely. The DNA is omitted, as the CDR3 cannot be located on it reliably, and the CDR3 follows TCRdb's listing. The chain recombines TRBV28 with TRBJ1-2; the DNA was not compared with TRBD1, the D call given in the table. The CDR3 adds up to 14 amino acids, both ends counted. Germline V gene lookup returns CDR1 MDHEN and CDR2 SYDVKM. The CDR3 is CASSSGTGTFDGYG.

This clone came up once. The V and J genes are TRBV19 and TRBJ2-7; 7 nucleotides agree with TRBD1. Losses at the gene ends were 10 bases for V and 0 bases for J; bases not matched to a gene: 6. In germline, CDR1 is LNHDA, CDR2 SQIVND (reference sequence). The CDR3 runs to 13 residues. The CDR3 DNA sequence: TGTGCCAACAACGGACAGGCCTCCTACGAGCAGTACTTC. Its protein product is CANNGQASYEQYF.

The chain recombines TRBV2 with TRBJ1-2; D is possibly TRBD1 (5 bases). From germline, CDR1 is SNHLY and CDR2 FYNNEI. V dropped 8 bases and J dropped 2 bases, with 9 bases sitting between them. The CDR3 is 12 amino acids. CDR3 sequence: CASEQANYGYTF. CDR3 nucleotide sequence: TGTGCCAGCGAACAGGCAAACTATGGCTACACCTTC. The variable domain in full, with the rest retrieved from reference TRBV2 and TRBJ1-2, is EPEVTQTPSHQVTQMGQEVILRCVPISNHLYFYWYRQILGQKVEFLVSFYNNEISEKSEIFDDQFSVERPDGSNFTLKIRSTKLEDSAMYFCASEQANYGYTFGSGTRLTVV.

The V gene is TRBV27, the J gene TRBJ2-1; 10 nucleotides line up with TRBD1. CDR1 MNHEY and CDR2 SMNVEV come from the germline V gene (reference sequence). The CDR3 has 15 residues. The trim removed 1 base at V and 3 bases at J, leaving 0 bases unmatched. The CDR3 loop is CASSLWTGGYNEQFF. The DNA for the CDR3 is TGTGCCAGCAGTTTATGGACAGGGGGCTACAATGAGCAGTTCTTC.

This clone was seen a few times. This sequence joins TRBV2 and TRBJ1-6, with TRBD1 identical over 9 bases. Germline CDR1 is SNHLY and CDR2 is FYNNEI. The CDR3 is made up of 16 amino acids. V dropped 2 bases and J dropped 9; count of bases not matched to a gene: 8. The CDR3 loop is CASSERDREVASPLHF. Here the CDR3 DNA reads TGTGCCAGCAGTGAAAGGGACAGGGAAGTGGCTTCACCCCTCCACTTT. The full variable domain, with the rest looked up from reference TRBV2 and TRBJ1-6, is EPEVTQTPSHQVTQMGQEVILRCVPISNHLYFYWYRQILGQKVEFLVSFYNNEISEKSEIFDDQFSVERPDGSNFTLKIRSTKLEDSAMYFCASSERDREVASPLHFGNGTRLTVT.

The V call is TRBV6-5, the J call TRBJ1-2; 10 nucleotides align to TRBD1. V was pared by 6 bases and J by 3 bases, with 7 bases of the junction left unmatched. The CDR3 totals 15 residues. Germline V gene lookup returns CDR1 MNHEY and CDR2 SVGAGI. CDR3 DNA: TGTGCCAGCAGCCCTACGGGACAGGGGTACTATGGCTACACCTTC. Amino acids: CASSPTGQGYYGYTF.

The chain has TRBV7-3 and TRBJ2-5; D is perhaps TRBD1 (6 bases). There are 13 residues in the CDR3. Trimming removed 6 bases at V and 5 bases at J, with 13 bases between. The germline gives CDR1 SGHTA, CDR2 FQGTGA. This CDR3 is CASSSGEWETQYF. The CDR3 DNA reads as TGTGCCAGCAGTTCAGGGGAGTGGGAGACCCAGTACTTC.

The V call is TRBV7-6, the J call TRBJ2-3; 8 nucleotides align to TRBD1. This CDR3 is 14 amino acids long. CDR1 is SGHVS and CDR2 is FNYEAQ in the germline V gene. V was clipped by 5 bases and J by 4 bases; unmatched bases: 5. The CDR3 loop is CASSTLDRADTQYF. The CDR3, as DNA: TGTGCCAGCAGCACGTTGGACAGGGCAGATACGCAGTATTTT.

This clone was observed a few times. The chain employs TRBV6-5 and TRBJ2-1; 13 positions agree with TRBD2. This CDR3 region has 16 residues. V lost 6 bases to trimming and J lost 10 bases; unmatched junction nucleotides: 12. Germline loops: CDR1 MNHEY, CDR2 SVGAGI. CDR3 in DNA: TGTGCCAGCAGCTACGGGTGGGGACTAGCGGGGTCCGAGCAGTTCTTC. Its translation: CASSYGWGLAGSEQFF.

The rearrangement uses TRBV5-1 and TRBJ1-1; tentatively, D is TRBD1 (6 bases). This CDR3 comprises 15 residues. CDR1 is SGHRS and CDR2 is YFSETQ in the germline V gene. Trimming cost V 5 bases and J 5 bases, with 19 bases left between them. For the CDR3, the DNA is TGCGCCAGCAGGGTCTACAGGGATATGGGGACTGAAGCTTTCTTT. Amino acids: CASRVYRDMGTEAFF. Using reference TRBV5-1 and TRBJ1-1 for the parts outside the CDR3, the full variable domain is KAGVTQTPRYLIKTRGQQVTLSCSPISGHRSVSWYQQTPGQGLQFLFEYFSETQRNKGNFPGRFSGRQFSNSRSEMNVSTLELGDSALYLCASRVYRDMGTEAFFGQGTRLTVV.

This sequence joins TRBV6-6 and TRBJ1-5; a weak D match, TRBD1 (6 bases). Per the germline V gene, CDR1 is MNHNY and CDR2 is SVGAGI (reference sequence). V dropped 5 bases and J dropped 7 bases, with 21 bases sitting between them. This CDR3 comprises 16 residues. The CDR3, as DNA: TGTGCCAGCAGTCCGCCTCTTAACAGGGCGGAGCAGCCCCAGCATTTT. Translation: CASSPPLNRAEQPQHF.

A word on this clone: This sample includes further DNA sequences coding for the same CDR3. The chain recombines TRBV4-1 with TRBJ1-1; D call uncertain. Germline CDR1 reads MGHRA; CDR2 reads YSYEKL. Trimming pared 1 base from V and 2 bases from J, leaving 8 bases between. CDR3 length: 14 amino acids. CDR3 in DNA: TGCGCCAGCAGCCAAGGACCAGGTAACACTGAAGCTTTCTTT. Amino acid sequence: CASSQGPGNTEAFF.

The gene calls are TRBV6-1 and TRBJ2-7, with D uncertain. Germline V CDR1 and CDR2: MNHNS, SASEGT. Trimming took off 6 bases at V and 5 bases at J, with 14 bases between the two ends. The CDR3 has 13 residues. The CDR3 DNA reads as TGTGCCAGCAGGACCACGCGGTTCCACGAGCAGTACTTC. Residues: CASRTTRFHEQYF.

This clone was found a few times. The chain links TRBV19 to TRBJ1-4, with D possibly matching TRBD1 (6 bases). The V and J ends lost 7 bases and 6 bases respectively, with 12 bases between them. The CDR3 sequence is 13 residues long. Germline V gives CDR1 LNHDA, CDR2 SQIVND (reference sequence). The CDR3 sequence is CASTGEGYEKLFF. The CDR3, as DNA: TGTGCCAGTACAGGGGAAGGGTATGAAAAACTGTTTTTT.

J is TRBJ1-5 and V is TRBV5-5; TRBD1 agrees at 9 bases. This CDR3 has 15 residues. Unmatched junction bases numbered 9, after V lost 4 bases and J lost 7 bases. Germline CDR1 reads SGHKS; CDR2 reads YYEKEE (reference sequence). CDR3 DNA: TGTGCCAGCAGCCGGACAGGGGATGGGCGGCAGCCCCAGCATTTT. Encoded protein: CASSRTGDGRQPQHF.

The chain carries TRBV2 and TRBJ1-2; TRBD1 matches at 9 bases. The CDR3 contains 15 residues. With 6 bases clipped from V and 4 bases from J, the junction kept 9 bases outside the gene matches. Germline values: CDR1 SNHLY, CDR2 FYNNEI. This chain's CDR3 is CASRFTGGAGYGYTF. The CDR3 nucleotides are TGTGCCAGCAGATTCACAGGGGGCGCCGGCTATGGCTACACCTTC.

V gene TRBV7-8 combines with J gene TRBJ2-7, with D possibly TRBD1 on 5 matching bases. The germline CDR1 and CDR2 sequences are SGHVS and FQNEAQ. The CDR3 has 12 residues. V shed 2 bases and J shed 4 bases, with 6 bases lying between them. CDR3 residues: CASSLRQYEQYF. The CDR3 nucleotides read TGTGCCAGCAGCTTAAGACAGTACGAGCAGTACTTC.

With respect to this clone: This specimen includes other DNA sequences encoding the same CDR3. The chain joins TRBV7-3 to TRBJ2-7; 7 bases align to TRBD2. CDR1 SGHTA and CDR2 FQGTGA come from the germline V gene. The trim removed 3 bases at V and 3 bases at J, leaving 8 bases unmatched. CDR3 size: 15 residues. The CDR3 region is CASSLGGDRVYEQYF. The DNA of the CDR3 is TGTGCCAGCAGCTTGGGAGGGGACCGGGTCTACGAGCAGTACTTC.

The V call is TRBV7-9, the J call TRBJ2-2, with 13 positions matching TRBD2. The J segment lost 4 bases and the V segment lost 10 bases, leaving 12 bases of the junction unmatched. The CDR3 loop spans 17 amino acids. Looked up from germline, CDR1 is SEHNR and CDR2 is FQNEAQ (reference sequence). CDR3 DNA: TGTGCCACCTACTATCAGGGGACTAGCGGGATCACCGGGGAGCTGTTTTTT. This encodes CATYYQGTSGITGELFF.

The chain uses TRBV19 and TRBJ1-4; D gene ambiguous. The germline V and J ends were trimmed by 5 bases and 4 bases, with 11 bases remaining between them. The CDR3 length is 14 residues. Germline CDR1 and CDR2: LNHDA and SQIVND (reference sequence). The CDR3: CASSLQTFNEKLFF. DNA for the CDR3: TGTGCCAGTAGTCTACAGACATTTAATGAAAAACTGTTTTTT.

The table lists this clone with a few counts. The V and J genes are TRBV19 and TRBJ2-1, with D possibly matching TRBD1 (6 bases). This CDR3 has 15 residues. The germline gives CDR1 LNHDA, CDR2 SQIVND (reference sequence). The germline V and J ends were trimmed by 4 bases and 7 bases, with 17 bases remaining between them. The CDR3 bases are TGTGCCAGTAGTAAGCCAGGGGCGGTTGAAAATGAGCAGTTCTTC. Protein sequence: CASSKPGAVENEQFF.

This clone turned up a few times. The chain employs TRBV6-4 and TRBJ2-6, with D maybe TRBD2 (5 bases). The CDR3 is 17 amino acids. Looked up from germline, CDR1 is MRHNA and CDR2 is SNTAGT. With 2 bases removed from V and 0 bases from J, the gap between germline ends came to 11 bases. CDR3 in amino acids: CASSDGGSVSGANVLTF. The CDR3 bases are TGTGCCAGCAGTGACGGAGGTAGTGTCTCTGGGGCCAACGTCCTGACTTTC.

This clone was picked up a small number of times. The rearrangement uses TRBV2 and TRBJ1-4; unclear D gene. Trimming shortened V by 6 bases and J by 0 bases, and 11 bases separated the two germline ends. The CDR3 sequence is 15 residues long. Germline lookup yields CDR1 SNHLY and CDR2 FYNNEI. The CDR3 nucleotides are TGTGCCAGCAGCGCAAACCGAGCAACTAATGAAAAACTGTTTTTT. Translated, it gives CASSANRATNEKLFF.

The chain employs TRBV7-7 and TRBJ2-5; 10 nucleotides align to TRBD1. From germline, CDR1 is SSHAT and CDR2 FNYEAQ (reference sequence). After removal of 3 bases from V and 1 base from J, the junction contained 2 bases not matched to a gene. The CDR3 sequence is 15 residues long. Here the CDR3 reads CASSFGTGAQETQYF. DNA for the CDR3: TGTGCCAGCAGCTTTGGGACAGGGGCCCAAGAGACCCAGTACTTC.